The rows below give T cell receptor beta chains drawn from one sample of a study of OX40 agonist ivuxolimab in advanced cancers. Here immunoSEQ multiplex PCR was the method, and the copy in TCRdb shows in-frame clones only, minus some. The sample holds 75,000 to 100,000 clones, under 95% seen once. The material was CD4+ or CD8+ T cells sorted from blood, obtained in a trial of the OX40 agonist ivuxolimab. The receptors stem from an adult with an advanced solid tumor such as melanoma, head and neck, liver or kidney cancer. Each CDR3 is given with its conserved first and last residue. Fields, in order: J gene, clone size, V gene, D gene, CDR3 DNA, CDR3 protein. D genes are given only for firm matches. Only part of the rows carry a size: once, few, many, or a class if the clone is expanded.

TRBJ2-5	NA	TRBV19	NA	TGTGCCAGTAGTCTTCGCAGGGGAGAGACCCAGTACTTC	CASSLRRGETQYF
TRBJ1-4	NA	TRBV19	TRBD1	TGTGCCAGTAAATTGGGGACAGGGTCGGGTGAAAAACTGTTTTTT	CASKLGTGSGEKLFF
TRBJ1-6	NA	TRBV5-1	TRBD1	TGCGCCAGCAGCCTAAAGACAGGGGGAAATTCACCCCTCCACTTT	CASSLKTGGNSPLHF
TRBJ2-2	once	TRBV28	NA	TGTGCCAGCCGGGACAACGGTCCCGGGGAGCTGTTTTTT	CASRDNGPGELFF
TRBJ2-2	NA	TRBV2	NA	TGTGCCAGCAGTGTTTTGGGGCCCGGGGCCGGGGAGCTGTTTTTT	CASSVLGPGAGELFF
TRBJ1-4	few	TRBV2	NA	TGTGCCAGCAGTATACAGGGTGGGGAAAAACTGTTTTTT	CASSIQGGEKLFF
TRBJ2-5	NA	TRBV13	TRBD1	TGTGCCAGCAGCTTAGAAAGGGGGCTTCAAGAGACCCAGTACTTC	CASSLERGLQETQYF
TRBJ2-1	NA	TRBV9	NA	TGTGCCAGCAGCCCACAGGGAAACTACAATGAGCAGTTCTTC	CASSPQGNYNEQFF
TRBJ1-2	NA	TRBV5-1	NA	TGCGCCAGCAGCCTATCGAGCGGGCTGGACTATGGCTACACCTTC	CASSLSSGLDYGYTF
TRBJ2-7	NA	TRBV19	NA	TGTGCCAGTAGTATATTACAGGGACACTACGAGCAGTACTTC	CASSILQGHYEQYF
TRBJ2-5	NA	TRBV6-5	TRBD2	TGTGCCAGCAGTGGGCTAGCGGACCAAGAGACCCAGTACTTC	CASSGLADQETQYF
TRBJ2-1	NA	TRBV5-1	NA	TGCGCCAGCAGCCTGGGGGTAGCCCGAACCAATGAGCAGTTCTTC	CASSLGVARTNEQFF
TRBJ2-7	NA	TRBV6-5	NA	TGTGCCAGCAGTTACCCCCCCGGGACAAGGTCCGAGCAGTACTTC	CASSYPPGTRSEQYF
TRBJ1-2	once	TRBV29-1	NA	TGCAGCGTTGAAAAGGGTTTGGGCTACACCTTC	CSVEKGLGYTF
TRBJ2-3	NA	TRBV29-1	NA	TGCAGCGTTGATGGGGATAGAGATACGCAGTATTTT	CSVDGDRDTQYF
TRBJ1-3	NA	TRBV6-5	NA	TGTGCCAGCAGTTACGGAAACACCATATATTTT	CASSYGNTIYF
TRBJ1-1	NA	TRBV5-1	NA	TGCGCCAGCAGCTCCCTTGTTGGGGTGAGCACTGAAGCTTTCTTT	CASSSLVGVSTEAFF
TRBJ1-5	NA	TRBV5-8	NA	TGTGCCAGCAGCTCCTTACAGGGCTTTAATCAGCCCCAGCATTTT	CASSSLQGFNQPQHF
TRBJ2-3	NA	TRBV2	TRBD1	TGTGCCAGCGCAGCCCAGGGGGCCACAGATACGCAGTATTTT	CASAAQGATDTQYF
TRBJ2-2	NA	TRBV5-1	TRBD1	TGCGCCAGCAGCTCTGGGACAGGGACCGGGGAGCTGTTTTTT	CASSSGTGTGELFF
TRBJ1-1	NA	TRBV27	NA	TGTGCCAGCAGTCAAAATCGGGTGAACACTGAAGCTTTCTTT	CASSQNRVNTEAFF
TRBJ1-6	NA	TRBV15	NA	TGTGCCACCAGCAGAGAAACAGCGTATGATTCACCCCTCCACTTT	CATSRETAYDSPLHF
TRBJ1-2	NA	TRBV30	TRBD1	TGTGCCTGGTCGGTGGTGGGACAGGGGCCGACAAACTATGGCTACACCTTC	CAWSVVGQGPTNYGYTF
TRBJ2-1	NA	TRBV14	TRBD2	TGTGCCAGCAGCCTCCGACTAGCGCAAAACTACAATGAGCAGTTCTTC	CASSLRLAQNYNEQFF
TRBJ2-1	NA	TRBV7-7	TRBD1	TGTGCCAGCAGCTTGGGACAGGGGTTCTACAATGAGCAGTTCTTC	CASSLGQGFYNEQFF
TRBJ2-1	NA	TRBV6-1	TRBD1	TGTGCCAGCAGTGAACGGACAGGGGGGAGCTACAATGAGCAGTTCTTC	CASSERTGGSYNEQFF
TRBJ2-2	NA	TRBV27	NA	TGTGCCAGCAGTTACAGGGTAGGCACCGGGGAGCTGTTTTTT	CASSYRVGTGELFF
TRBJ1-2	NA	TRBV7-2	TRBD1	TGTGCCAGTAACCAGGGGGTGGACTATGGCTACACCTTC	CASNQGVDYGYTF
TRBJ2-7	few	TRBV10-1	NA	TGCGCCAGCAGTGAGTCGAAAAGCGGGCTTTCCTACGAGCAGTACTTC	CASSESKSGLSYEQYF
TRBJ1-3	NA	TRBV21-1	NA	TGTGCCAGCAGCAACCCCGGGGGGAGAACGAGCTCTGGAAACACCATATATTTT	CASSNPGGRTSSGNTIYF
TRBJ1-5	few	TRBV2	NA	TGTGCCAGCGGGGGAAGTAATAGCAATCAGCCCCAGCATTTT	CASGGSNSNQPQHF
TRBJ1-2	NA	TRBV18	NA	TGTGCCAGCTCACTACGGGACAACTTGGGCTACACCTTC	CASSLRDNLGYTF
TRBJ2-2	NA	TRBV5-4	NA	TGTGCCAGCAGCTTGGCCGGCAGATACACCGGGGAGCTGTTTTTT	CASSLAGRYTGELFF
TRBJ2-1	NA	TRBV6-6	TRBD2	TGTGCCAGCTCGGGAGGGAGCTCCTACAATGAGCAGTTCTTC	CASSGGSSYNEQFF
TRBJ2-4	NA	TRBV19	TRBD1	TGTGCCAGTAGTAACCAGGGGACCGGGACAGGGTTGAACATTCAGTACTTC	CASSNQGTGTGLNIQYF
TRBJ1-2	NA	TRBV5-1	TRBD1	TGCGCCAGCAGCTCCGGGACAGGGAGTGGTAGCTATGGCTACACCTTC	CASSSGTGSGSYGYTF
TRBJ1-2	NA	TRBV25-1	NA	TGTGCCAGCAGTGAATGGGCCAACTATGGCTACACCTTC	CASSEWANYGYTF
TRBJ1-1	NA	TRBV11-2	TRBD1	TGTGCCAGCAGCTTAGATCTAGGGTCGACAGGGAGGTCAAGGGACACTGAAGCTTTCTTT	CASSLDLGSTGRSRDTEAFF
TRBJ2-5	NA	TRBV18	NA	TGTGCCAGCTCAAATTCTGGGGCAGGGCAATGGATAGAGACCCAGTACTTC	CASSNSGAGQWIETQYF
TRBJ1-2	NA	TRBV18	NA	TGTGCCAGCTCACCACCAGGGTTTTCGGGCTACACCTTC	CASSPPGFSGYTF
TRBJ1-1	NA	TRBV5-7	NA	TGTGCCAGCAGCTTGGAACTCGCGACATGCAAAAGTGAGACTGAAGCTTTCTTT	CASSLELATCKSETEAFF
TRBJ2-3	NA	TRBV2	TRBD2	TGTGCCAGCAGTGAACCTAGCGGGTTCCGCGCAGATACGCAGTATTTT	CASSEPSGFRADTQYF
TRBJ2-1	NA	TRBV4-3	TRBD1	TGCGCCAGCAGCCAAGAAAGTAACAGGGGGCGAGATGCCTACAATGAGCAGTTCTTC	CASSQESNRGRDAYNEQFF
TRBJ2-3	NA	TRBV6-6	NA	TGTGCCAGCAGCCGAATAGAGGATACGCAGTATTTT	CASSRIEDTQYF
TRBJ2-1	once	TRBV7-2	TRBD1	TGTGCCAGCAGCTTAGAGGGACAGGGGTTTGGTGAGCAGTTCTTC	CASSLEGQGFGEQFF
TRBJ1-1	NA	TRBV30	NA	TGTGCCTGGGGGGCTCAAGGGACTGAAGCTTTCTTT	CAWGAQGTEAFF
TRBJ2-7	once	TRBV28	NA	TGTGCCAGCAGTTTCTCGGGGGCGGGTTACTACGAGCAGTACTTC	CASSFSGAGYYEQYF
TRBJ1-5	few	TRBV5-5	NA	TGTGCCAGCAGCTTTGGGGGGCTGGATCAGCCCCAGCATTTT	CASSFGGLDQPQHF
TRBJ2-3	NA	TRBV28	NA	TGTGCCAGCAGCAGTACAGGGTTCGTTGGCACAGATACGCAGTATTTT	CASSSTGFVGTDTQYF
TRBJ2-2	NA	TRBV5-1	NA	TGCGCCAGCAGCTTGGGTGGAGCGAACACCGGGGAGCTGTTTTTT	CASSLGGANTGELFF
TRBJ1-2	NA	TRBV9	NA	TGTGCCAGCAGCCGAGGGTGGCAGGCTAACTATGGCTACACCTTC	CASSRGWQANYGYTF
TRBJ2-7	NA	TRBV7-8	TRBD2	TGTGCCAGCAGCTTAGCGCTTAGCGGGGGGTACGAGCAGTACTTC	CASSLALSGGYEQYF
TRBJ1-5	NA	TRBV4-2	TRBD1	TGTGCCAGCAGCCAAGGACAGGGAGGTCAGCCCCAGCATTTT	CASSQGQGGQPQHF
TRBJ1-1	NA	TRBV6-5	NA	TGTGCCAGCAGCTTTTTAGGGGGGCTTGAAGCTTTCTTT	CASSFLGGLEAFF
TRBJ2-1	NA	TRBV25-1	NA	TGTGCCAGCAGTGTTCGTCTAGCGCAGAACAATGAGCAGTTCTTC	CASSVRLAQNNEQFF
TRBJ1-5	NA	TRBV19	TRBD1	TGTGCCAGTAGTATATATGAGACAGGGCCTAATCAGCCCCAGCATTTT	CASSIYETGPNQPQHF
TRBJ2-7	NA	TRBV6-1	TRBD2	TGTGCCAGCAGCGAAACCTGGGGAGGGAGCGAGCAGTACTTC	CASSETWGGSEQYF
TRBJ2-6	once	TRBV5-1	NA	TGCGCCAGCAGCTTGGTCCTTGGGTCTGGGGCCAACGTCCTGACTTTC	CASSLVLGSGANVLTF
TRBJ2-7	NA	TRBV5-1	NA	TGCGCCAGCAGCTTGGTTCCAAGTACCGGCGAGCAGTACTTC	CASSLVPSTGEQYF